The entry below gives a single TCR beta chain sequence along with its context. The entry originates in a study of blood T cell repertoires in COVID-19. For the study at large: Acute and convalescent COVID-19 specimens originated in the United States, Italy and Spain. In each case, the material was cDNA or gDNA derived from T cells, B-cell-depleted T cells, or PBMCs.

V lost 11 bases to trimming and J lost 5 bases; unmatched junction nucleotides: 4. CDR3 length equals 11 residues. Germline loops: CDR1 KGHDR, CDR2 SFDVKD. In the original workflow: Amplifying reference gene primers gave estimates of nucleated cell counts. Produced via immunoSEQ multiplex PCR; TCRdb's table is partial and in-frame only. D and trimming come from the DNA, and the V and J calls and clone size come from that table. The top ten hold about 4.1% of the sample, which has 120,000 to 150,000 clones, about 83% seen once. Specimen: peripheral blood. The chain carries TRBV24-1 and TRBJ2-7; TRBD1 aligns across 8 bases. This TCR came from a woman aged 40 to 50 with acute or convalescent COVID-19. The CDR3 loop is CAIGQGNEQYF. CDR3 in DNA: TGTGCCATCGGACAGGGTAACGAGCAGTACTTC.